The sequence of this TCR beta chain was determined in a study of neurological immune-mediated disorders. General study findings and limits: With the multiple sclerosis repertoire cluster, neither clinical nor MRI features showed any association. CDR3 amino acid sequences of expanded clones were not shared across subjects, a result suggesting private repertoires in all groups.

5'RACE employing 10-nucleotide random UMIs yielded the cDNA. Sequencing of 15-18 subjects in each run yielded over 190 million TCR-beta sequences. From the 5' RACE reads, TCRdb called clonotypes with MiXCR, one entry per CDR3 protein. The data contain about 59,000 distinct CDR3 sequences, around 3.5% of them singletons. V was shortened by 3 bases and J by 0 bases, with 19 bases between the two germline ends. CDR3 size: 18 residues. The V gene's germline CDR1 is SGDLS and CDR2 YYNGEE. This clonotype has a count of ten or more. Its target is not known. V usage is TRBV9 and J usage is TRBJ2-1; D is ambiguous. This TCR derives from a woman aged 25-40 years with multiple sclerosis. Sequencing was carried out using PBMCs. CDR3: CASSETITPDVSYNEQFF. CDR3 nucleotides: TGTGCCAGCAGCGAGACCATAACTCCAGATGTCTCCTACAATGAGCAGTTCTTC.